One and the same sample provided the 20 T cell receptor beta chains below, sequenced in a study of OX40 agonist ivuxolimab in advanced cancers. The assay was immunoSEQ multiplex PCR, and TCRdb's table has in-frame clones only and misses some. Of tens of thousands of clones in the sample, roughly 90% were seen once. The sequenced sample was CD4+ or CD8+ T cells sorted from blood, obtained in a trial of the OX40 agonist ivuxolimab. The source is an adult with an advanced solid tumor such as melanoma, head and neck, liver or kidney cancer.

Regarding this clone: It is likely a read error, because the conserved phenylalanine at the end of the CDR3 is missing. It is unclear where the CDR3 begins or ends on the DNA, so no DNA is shown, and the CDR3 is as TCRdb lists it. This chain uses TRBV30 with TRBJ2-3; the DNA was not compared with TRBD2, the D call given in the table. Germline V gene sequence: CDR1 GTSNPN, CDR2 SVGIG (reference sequence). The CDR3 has 12 residues if both end residues are counted. CDR3 in amino acids: CAWSVLSGPPWV.

This clone occurred a few times. The gene calls are TRBV2 and TRBJ1-1; D is perhaps TRBD1 (5 bases). CDR1 SNHLY and CDR2 FYNNEI come from the germline V gene. This CDR3 has 13 residues. Trimming left V 5 bases short and J 3 bases short, with 10 bases between. As DNA, the CDR3 is TGTGCCAGCAGTCGCGGGACTTACACTGAAGCTTTCTTT. Its translation is CASSRGTYTEAFF.

This rearrangement joins TRBV9 to TRBJ2-7, with D perhaps matching TRBD1 or TRBD2 (5 bases each). The CDR3 contains 14 residues. Germline CDR1 SGDLS, CDR2 YYNGEE. The ends were cut back, 3 bases at V and 2 bases at J, with 12 bases in the middle. CDR3 loop: CASSAGLDTYEQYF. The CDR3 DNA is TGTGCCAGCAGCGCCGGACTGGACACCTACGAGCAGTACTTC.

The V call is TRBV6-6, the J call TRBJ1-1, with 7 nucleotides matching TRBD1. Germline V lookup: CDR1 MNHNY, CDR2 SVGAGI (reference sequence). With V trimmed by 6 bases and J by 5 bases, 12 bases remained unmatched. The CDR3 extends over 15 amino acids. The CDR3 DNA follows: TGTGCCAGCAGCAGACCCAGGGGGGATGGGACTGAAGCTTTCTTT. Translating gives CASSRPRGDGTEAFF.

The V call is TRBV6-5, the J call TRBJ1-1, with 7 positions matching TRBD1. Trimming cost V 5 bases and J 5 bases; bases outside gene matches: 5. The CDR3 runs 13 residues. Germline CDR1 and CDR2: MNHEY and SVGAGI. DNA of the CDR3: TGTGCCAGCAGTCCCAGGGGGGAAACTGAAGCTTTCTTT. This translates into CASSPRGETEAFF.

This chain links TRBV27 with TRBJ2-7; no reliable D call. The CDR3 consists of 17 residues. Trimming removed 5 bases at V and 2 bases at J, with 22 bases between. CDR1 is MNHEY and CDR2 is SMNVEV in the germline V gene (reference sequence). In DNA form, the CDR3 reads TGTGCCAGCAGTGGCAGGCAAAAGTGGGTTGGCACCTACGAGCAGTACTTC. This codes for CASSGRQKWVGTYEQYF.

This sequence joins TRBV5-4 and TRBJ2-4; D may be TRBD1 (6 bases). CDR1 SGHNT and CDR2 YYREEE come from the germline V gene (reference sequence). Deletions cut 4 bases from V and 1 base from J, with 12 bases between. This CDR3 spans 15 amino acids. The CDR3 sequence: CASSEFQGAKNIQYF. CDR3 bases: TGTGCCAGCAGCGAGTTCCAGGGGGCCAAAAACATTCAGTACTTC.

This clone is a singleton in its sample. The chain is built from TRBV7-8 and TRBJ1-2, with D tentatively TRBD1 (5 bases). The CDR3 has 12 residues. Trimming removed 7 bases at V and 3 bases at J, with 9 bases between. The V gene's germline CDR1 is SGHVS and CDR2 FQNEAQ. CDR3 DNA: TGTGCCAGCATAGGAGGGGACTATGGCTACACCTTC. This sequence encodes CASIGGDYGYTF.

CDR3 DNA sequence: TGTGCCAGCAGCTGGGACTACAATGAGCAGTTCTTC. Its translation: CASSWDYNEQFF. The chain carries TRBV7-9 and TRBJ2-1; D unclear. The CDR3 runs 12 residues. The germline gives CDR1 SEHNR, CDR2 FQNEAQ (reference sequence). V shed 4 bases and J shed 3 bases, with 4 bases lying between them.

The V gene is TRBV30, the J gene TRBJ1-6, with a possible D match to TRBD1 (5 bases). Trimming took off 2 bases at V and 0 bases at J, with 11 bases between the two ends. The CDR3 covers 16 residues. Germline CDR1 GTSNPN, CDR2 SVGIG (reference sequence). The CDR3 here is CAWSTIGGSYNSPLHF. The CDR3 DNA is TGTGCCTGGAGTACCATTGGGGGCTCCTATAATTCACCCCTCCACTTT.

V is TRBV6-5 and J is TRBJ2-7; TRBD1 is a possible D gene (6 bases). Looked up from germline, CDR1 is MNHEY and CDR2 is SVGAGI. This CDR3 comprises 15 residues. Trimming took off 6 bases at V and 10 bases at J, with 25 bases between the two ends. DNA for the CDR3: TGTGCCAGCAGCCTTCTCCGCAGGGGTGTAGGGGGACAGTACTTC. This gives the protein CASSLLRRGVGGQYF.

This clone was counted between two and nine times. The CDR3 DNA is TGTGCCAGCTGTCTAGCGGGGGGGCCGGGGGATACGCAGTATTTT. Protein: CASCLAGGPGDTQYF. The chain couples TRBV6-5 to TRBJ2-3; 12 bases agree with TRBD2. The CDR3 has 15 residues. The V segment lost 8 bases and the J segment 6 bases; nucleotides outside the gene matches: 9. CDR1 and CDR2 from the germline V gene are MNHEY and SVGAGI.

The chain couples TRBV29-1 to TRBJ2-3, with D possibly called TRBD1 or TRBD2 (5 bases each). The CDR3 length is 14 residues. V was shortened by 8 bases and J by 4 bases, with 19 bases between the two germline ends. Per the germline V gene, CDR1 is SQVTM and CDR2 is ANQGSEA. The CDR3 loop reads CSCQSLGAPDTQYF. The CDR3 DNA follows: TGCAGCTGCCAGTCCCTCGGGGCCCCAGATACGCAGTATTTT.

The CDR3 is CATSRDRANTGELFF. The CDR3 DNA reads TGTGCCACCAGCAGAGATCGGGCCAACACCGGGGAGCTGTTTTTT. The chain uses TRBV15 and TRBJ2-2; D ambiguous. V lost 0 bases and J lost 2, with 7 bases in between. CDR1 is LNHNV and CDR2 is YYDKDF in the germline V gene (reference sequence). The CDR3 length is 15 residues.

The gene calls are TRBV9 and TRBJ2-7; D ambiguous. The germline CDR1 and CDR2 sequences are SGDLS and YYNGEE. V lost 3 bases to trimming and J lost 4 bases, with 11 bases between them. The CDR3 runs 13 residues. As DNA, the CDR3 is TGTGCCAGCAGCGGGGGTTTACCTTACGAGCAGTACTTC. Translation: CASSGGLPYEQYF.

This sequence joins TRBV19 and TRBJ1-3; no definite D call. The CDR3 length is 14 residues. From germline, CDR1 is LNHDA and CDR2 SQIVND (reference sequence). V shed 3 bases and J shed 1 base, with 7 bases lying between them. The CDR3 is CASSMGSSGNTIYF. The CDR3 DNA reads as TGTGCCAGTAGTATGGGGTCTTCTGGAAACACCATATATTTT.

The chain carries TRBV5-6 and TRBJ1-1; D ambiguous. There are 13 residues in the CDR3. Germline lookup yields CDR1 SGHDT and CDR2 YYEEEE. The V end was cut by 2 bases, the J end by 0 bases, with 5 bases between. CDR3 sequence reads: CASSLPLNTEAFF. CDR3 nucleotides: TGTGCCAGCAGCTTACCGCTGAACACTGAAGCTTTCTTT.

The chain carries TRBV6-6 and TRBJ1-5, with D perhaps TRBD1 (5 bases). With 5 bases removed from V and 11 bases from J, the gap between germline ends came to 22 bases. Germline CDR1 is MNHNY and CDR2 is SVGAGI (reference sequence). CDR3 length: 15 residues. CDR3 protein: CASSPGAWSIPAQHF. Written as DNA, the CDR3 is TGTGCCAGCAGTCCCGGGGCTTGGTCAATTCCGGCCCAGCATTTT.

The gene calls are TRBV5-1 and TRBJ1-1; 8 nucleotides match TRBD1. Germline assignment: CDR1 SGHRS and CDR2 YFSETQ. This CDR3 is built from 11 residues. V dropped 6 bases and J dropped 6; count of bases not matched to a gene: 1. The CDR3 DNA is TGCGCCAGCATACAGGGGGCTGAAGCTTTCTTT. Residues: CASIQGAEAFF.

This clone was found once. For the CDR3, the DNA is TGTGCCAGCAGTTTAGCGGGGGGGCCCGTGACCCAGTACTTC. Its protein is CASSLAGGPVTQYF. The chain employs TRBV27 and TRBJ2-5; TRBD2 matches 9 bases. CDR1 and CDR2 from the germline V gene are MNHEY and SMNVEV (reference sequence). V lost 2 bases to trimming and J lost 7 bases; unmatched junction nucleotides: 5. The CDR3 is made up of 14 amino acids.